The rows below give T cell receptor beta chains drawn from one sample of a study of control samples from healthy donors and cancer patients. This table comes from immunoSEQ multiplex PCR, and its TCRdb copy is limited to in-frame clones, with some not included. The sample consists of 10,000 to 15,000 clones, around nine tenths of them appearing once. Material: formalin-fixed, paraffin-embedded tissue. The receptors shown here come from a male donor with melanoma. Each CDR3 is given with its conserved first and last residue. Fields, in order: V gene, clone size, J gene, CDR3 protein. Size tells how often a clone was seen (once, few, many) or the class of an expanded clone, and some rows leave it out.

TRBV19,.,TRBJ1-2,CASTRDRDGYTF
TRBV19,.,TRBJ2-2,CASTLIGLAENTGELFF
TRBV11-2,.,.,CASSPRTSGYEQYF
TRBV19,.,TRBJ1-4,CASSTSGQGAANEKLFF
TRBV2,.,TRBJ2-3,CASSEGLKINTQYF
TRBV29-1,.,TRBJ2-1,CSAAGNEQFF
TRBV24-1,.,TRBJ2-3,CATSRDRGRDTQYF
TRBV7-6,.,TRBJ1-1,CASSSGGAGKYTEAFF
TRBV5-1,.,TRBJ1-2,CASSLAGRDSYTF
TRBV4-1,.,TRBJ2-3,CASSQEHYSTDTQYF
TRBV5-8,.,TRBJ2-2,CASSLEGPLAAPNTGELFF
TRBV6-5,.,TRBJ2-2,CASSRLAGDTGELFF
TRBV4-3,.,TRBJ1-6,CASSQDVSSSGSPLHF
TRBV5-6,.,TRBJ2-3,CASSPGGGPSSTDTQYF
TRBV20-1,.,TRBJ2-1,CSARENEQFF
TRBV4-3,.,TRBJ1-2,CASSPQTGNYGYTF
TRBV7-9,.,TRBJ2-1,CASVHGAGGSYNEQFF
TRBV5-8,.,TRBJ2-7,CASSSGGALANEQYF
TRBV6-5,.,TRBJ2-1,CASRGLAGVLNEQFF
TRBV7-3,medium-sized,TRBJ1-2,CASSLTYGDNYGYTF
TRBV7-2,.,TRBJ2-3,CASSMYSGRGGTDTQYF
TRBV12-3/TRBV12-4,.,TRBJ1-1,CASAGQDEAFF
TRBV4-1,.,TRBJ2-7,CASSQVDQGSYEQYF
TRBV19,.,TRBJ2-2,CASRIQSTGELFF
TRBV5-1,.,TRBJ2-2,CASSLMGGTWTGELFF
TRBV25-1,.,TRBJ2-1,CASSTGGRNEQFF
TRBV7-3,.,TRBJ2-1,CASRGQAVGEQFF
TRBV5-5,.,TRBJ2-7,CASSLGLAGAYEQYF